This TCR beta chain comes out of a study of post-analysis software for immune sequencing data. Study-wide points: Multiple sclerosis patients had significantly lower normalized Chao1 diversity than controls. Included in a set of roughly five TRBV segments more frequent in patients than controls were TRBV5-6, TRBV5-1 and TRBV20-1.

The table lists this clonotype with many counts. Its cognate antigen is unknown. Researchers reported that TCR beta cDNA libraries carried unique molecular identifiers. Using its own MiXCR run on the PCR reads, TCRdb lists one record per CDR3 protein. The table has hundreds of thousands of distinct CDR3 sequences, less than 40% seen once. Per the germline V gene, CDR1 is SQVTM and CDR2 is ANQGSEA. V dropped 4 bases and J dropped 2; count of bases not matched to a gene: 3. The CDR3 spans 15 residues. This sequence was found in a girl aged 10 to 17 with multiple sclerosis. This chain links TRBV29-1 with TRBJ2-3; TRBD2 matches 13 bases. Material for sequencing was blood. The CDR3: CSVAGLAGDTDTQYF. In nucleotides, the CDR3 is TGCAGCGTTGCAGGACTAGCGGGAGACACAGATACGCAGTATTTT.